A selection of T cell receptor beta chains follows, all from one sample in a study of blood T cells in healthy people across ages. MiXCR was run by TCRdb on the 5' RACE reads, yielding one entry per CDR3 protein. The sample holds some 710,000 distinct CDR3 sequences, about half seen once. Sequenced sample: blood. The receptor set was obtained from an elderly man in good health. The CDR3 runs from the conserved cysteine through the conserved F or W. Each record gives: J gene, clone size, D gene, V gene, CDR3 protein, CDR3 DNA. A D gene is named only where the DNA matches it firmly. The size field is filled for only some rows; it gives once, few, many or a size class.

J: TRBJ1-2; size: .; D: .; V: TRBV18; CDR3: CASSPQGDNYGYTF; DNA: TGTGCCAGCTCACCACAGGGGGATAACTATGGCTACACCTTC
J: TRBJ1-5; size: many; D: .; V: TRBV7-2; CDR3: CASSLWGLGNQPQHF; DNA: TGTGCCAGCAGCTTGTGGGGTCTTGGCAATCAGCCCCAGCATTTT
J: TRBJ1-1; size: .; D: TRBD1; V: TRBV7-3; CDR3: CASSVQGATEAFF; DNA: TGTGCCAGCAGCGTACAGGGGGCCACTGAAGCTTTCTTT
J: TRBJ2-1; size: .; D: TRBD1; V: TRBV27; CDR3: CASSPRSGGSYNEQFF; DNA: TGTGCCAGCAGTCCCCGTTCAGGGGGCTCCTACAATGAGCAGTTCTTC
J: TRBJ2-3; size: .; D: TRBD1; V: TRBV6-5; CDR3: CASSYGQGLDTQYF; DNA: TGTGCCAGCAGTTACGGACAGGGACTCGATACGCAGTATTTT
J: TRBJ2-5; size: few; D: .; V: TRBV20-1; CDR3: CSADGAYQETQYF; DNA: TGCAGTGCTGACGGGGCCTACCAAGAGACCCAGTACTTC
J: TRBJ2-1; size: .; D: TRBD2; V: TRBV6-4; CDR3: CASKTTSGRSNEQFF; DNA: TGTGCCAGCAAGACGACTAGCGGGAGAAGCAATGAGCAGTTCTTC
J: TRBJ1-4; size: .; D: .; V: TRBV28; CDR3: CASSFRRTPNEKLFF; DNA: TGTGCCAGCAGTTTTCGCCGCACACCTAATGAAAAACTGTTTTTT
J: TRBJ2-1; size: .; D: TRBD2; V: TRBV7-2; CDR3: CASLAGGPHYNEQFF; DNA: TGCGCCAGCCTAGCGGGAGGGCCCCATTACAATGAGCAGTTCTTC
J: TRBJ1-2; size: many; D: .; V: TRBV6-4; CDR3: CASSEETGIGYTF; DNA: TGTGCCAGCAGTGAGGAGACAGGTATAGGCTACACCTTC
J: TRBJ1-5; size: few; D: .; V: TRBV28; CDR3: CASREQGSYQPQHF; DNA: TGTGCCAGCAGGGAACAGGGTAGCTATCAGCCCCAGCATTTT
J: TRBJ2-1; size: .; D: .; V: TRBV20-1; CDR3: CSARDDDEQFF; DNA: TGCAGTGCTAGAGATGACGATGAGCAGTTCTTC
J: TRBJ2-3; size: .; D: .; V: TRBV20-1; CDR3: CSATRGVDTQYF; DNA: TGCAGTGCCACGCGGGGCGTCGATACGCAGTATTTT
J: TRBJ1-4; size: .; D: .; V: TRBV5-1; CDR3: CASSSRTGGTNEKLFF; DNA: TGCGCCAGCAGCAGTAGGACGGGGGGAACTAATGAAAAACTGTTTTTT
J: TRBJ2-2; size: .; D: .; V: TRBV2; CDR3: CARSQINTGELFF; DNA: TGTGCCCGCAGCCAAATTAACACCGGGGAGCTGTTTTTT
J: TRBJ2-3; size: .; D: .; V: TRBV5-4; CDR3: CASSGTLTDTQYF; DNA: TGTGCCAGCAGTGGGACTCTCACAGATACGCAGTATTTT
J: TRBJ2-3; size: few; D: TRBD1; V: TRBV7-2; CDR3: CASSEDRESDTQYF; DNA: TGTGCCAGCAGCGAGGACAGGGAGTCAGATACGCAGTATTTT
J: TRBJ2-7; size: few; D: TRBD2; V: TRBV7-9; CDR3: CASSPLRTSGRPYEQYF; DNA: TGTGCCAGCAGCCCCCTCCGAACGAGCGGGAGACCCTACGAGCAGTACTTC
J: TRBJ2-1; size: .; D: TRBD2; V: TRBV20-1; CDR3: CSADPGTSGQNEQFF; DNA: TGCAGTGCCGACCCTGGGACTAGCGGACAAAATGAGCAGTTCTTC
J: TRBJ2-7; size: .; D: TRBD2; V: TRBV29-1; CDR3: CSVDLAGGGEQYF; DNA: TGCAGCGTTGATTTAGCGGGGGGAGGTGAGCAGTACTTC
J: TRBJ1-4; size: few; D: TRBD1; V: TRBV5-5; CDR3: CASSLIWDRGEKLFF; DNA: TGTGCCAGCAGCTTGATTTGGGACAGGGGTGAAAAACTGTTTTTT
J: TRBJ2-7; size: .; D: .; V: TRBV13; CDR3: CASSSMTDSYEQYF; DNA: TGTGCCAGCAGCTCTATGACAGATTCCTACGAGCAGTACTTC
J: TRBJ1-1; size: .; D: .; V: TRBV18; CDR3: CASSPTGTPMNTEAFF; DNA: TGTGCCAGCTCACCAACCGGGACGCCTATGAACACTGAAGCTTTCTTT
J: TRBJ2-3; size: .; D: .; V: TRBV29-1; CDR3: CSVGRDLTDTQYF; DNA: TGCAGCGTTGGGAGGGACCTCACAGATACGCAGTATTTT
J: TRBJ2-7; size: once; D: .; V: TRBV3-1; CDR3: CASSQGGGQYEQYF; DNA: TGTGCCAGCAGCCAAGGTGGAGGGCAGTACGAGCAGTACTTC
J: TRBJ2-7; size: .; D: TRBD2; V: TRBV20-1; CDR3: CSARGREWQYF; DNA: TGCAGTGCTCGAGGGAGGGAATGGCAGTACTTC
J: TRBJ2-5; size: .; D: .; V: TRBV29-1; CDR3: CSVESGYPQETQYF; DNA: TGCAGCGTTGAATCCGGATACCCCCAAGAGACCCAGTACTTC
J: TRBJ1-3; size: .; D: .; V: TRBV12-5; CDR3: CASGLPGFSGNTIYF; DNA: TGTGCTAGTGGTTTGCCGGGATTCTCTGGAAACACCATATATTTT
J: TRBJ2-7; size: few; D: TRBD1; V: TRBV27; CDR3: CASSLSPSPRTGYEQYF; DNA: TGTGCCAGCAGTTTATCCCCCTCCCCTCGGACAGGCTACGAGCAGTACTTC
J: TRBJ2-7; size: many; D: TRBD2; V: TRBV20-1; CDR3: CSARDHDSGITEQYF; DNA: TGCAGTGCTAGAGATCACGATAGCGGGATAACCGAGCAGTACTTC
J: TRBJ2-3; size: .; D: .; V: TRBV20-1; CDR3: CSARRQDTQYF; DNA: TGCAGTGCCAGGAGACAAGATACGCAGTATTTT
J: TRBJ2-7; size: few; D: .; V: TRBV27; CDR3: CASTSYRLLYEQYF; DNA: TGTGCCAGCACAAGTTATAGACTACTCTACGAGCAGTACTTC
J: TRBJ1-4; size: few; D: .; V: TRBV4-2; CDR3: CASSLANRATNEKLFF; DNA: TGTGCCAGCAGCCTCGCGAACAGAGCAACTAATGAAAAACTGTTTTTT
J: TRBJ1-6; size: .; D: .; V: TRBV12-3/TRBV12-4; CDR3: CASSARGFDSPLHF; DNA: TGTGCCAGCAGTGCCAGGGGATTTGACTCACCCCTCCACTTT
J: TRBJ1-1; size: .; D: TRBD1; V: TRBV29-1; CDR3: CSANLGQANTEAFF; DNA: TGCAGCGCAAACCTCGGACAGGCCAACACTGAAGCTTTCTTT
J: TRBJ2-1; size: .; D: TRBD2; V: TRBV10-2; CDR3: CASIRLAALSGSYNEQFF; DNA: TGCGCCAGCATTCGACTAGCGGCCCTATCCGGCTCCTACAATGAGCAGTTCTTC
J: TRBJ2-7; size: .; D: .; V: TRBV10-3; CDR3: CATMADFPYEQYF; DNA: TGTGCCACCATGGCCGATTTTCCCTACGAGCAGTACTTC
J: TRBJ2-5; size: few; D: TRBD2; V: TRBV29-1; CDR3: CSAGQGTREAQYF; DNA: TGCAGCGCTGGTCAGGGGACTAGGGAGGCCCAGTACTTC
J: TRBJ2-1; size: .; D: TRBD2; V: TRBV5-1; CDR3: CASSFTSGVSYNEQFF; DNA: TGCGCCAGCAGCTTTACTAGCGGGGTGTCCTACAATGAGCAGTTCTTC